A single sample is the source of the 25 T cell receptor beta chains below, sequenced in a study of T cell changes during pregnancy in multiple sclerosis. Libraries were prepared by immunoSEQ multiplex PCR; TCRdb keeps only in-frame clonotypes and omits some of them. Of about 130,000 clones in the sample, about 96% were seen once. Specimen: peripheral blood, collected after pregnancy. These receptors were obtained from a female donor with multiple sclerosis, enrolled in a pregnancy study.

The V and J genes are TRBV25-1 and TRBJ2-1, with a weak D call TRBD2 (5 bases). Germline loops: CDR1 MGHDK, CDR2 SYGVNS. V was trimmed by 3 bases and J by 6 bases, leaving 12 bases between them. This CDR3 contains 14 residues. The CDR3, as DNA: TGTGCCAGCAGTGACAACGGGAACCCCAATGAGCAGTTCTTC. Protein sequence: CASSDNGNPNEQFF.

J is TRBJ2-2 and V is TRBV9, with D possibly TRBD2 on 6 matching bases. V lost 5 bases, J lost 4 bases, and 12 bases lay in between. Germline V gene sequence: CDR1 SGDLS, CDR2 YYNGEE. The CDR3 sequence is 14 residues long. The CDR3 nucleotides are TGTGCCAGCAGGGGGACTTTCGCCACCGGGGAGCTGTTTTTT. It is translated as CASRGTFATGELFF.

The chain recombines TRBV2 with TRBJ1-3; the D is unclear. Germline CDR1 SNHLY, CDR2 FYNNEI. V was clipped by 4 bases and J by 4 bases, with 8 bases between them. The length of the CDR3 is 13 residues. The CDR3 is CASSALLGNTIYF. DNA of the CDR3: TGTGCCAGCAGTGCCCTCTTAGGAAACACCATATATTTT.

V is TRBV6-5 and J is TRBJ2-7; D is perhaps TRBD2 (5 bases). The CDR3 is 15 residues long. V lost 5 bases, J lost 0 bases, and 14 bases lay in between. CDR1 and CDR2 (germline): MNHEY, SVGAGI. This CDR3 is CASSAAGRGSYEQYF. The CDR3 DNA reads TGTGCCAGCAGTGCCGCAGGTCGGGGCTCCTACGAGCAGTACTTC.

The rearrangement links TRBV2 to TRBJ2-7; TRBD1 matches at 7 bases. CDR1 is SNHLY and CDR2 is FYNNEI in the germline V gene. The V gene end was trimmed by 1 base and the J gene end by 5 bases; junction bases not matched to a gene: 8. The length of the CDR3 is 15 residues. CDR3 amino acids: CASSEGGTVRNEQYF. The CDR3 DNA sequence: TGTGCCAGCAGTGAAGGTGGGACAGTACGAAACGAGCAGTACTTC.

The V call is TRBV10-3, the J call TRBJ2-5, with D possibly matching TRBD2 (5 bases). The CDR3 consists of 15 residues. V dropped 5 bases and J dropped 5 bases, with 18 bases sitting between them. Germline CDR1 and CDR2: ENHRY and SYGVKD. CDR3 residues: CAISPREGGWETQYF. CDR3 nucleotides: TGTGCCATCAGTCCAAGAGAGGGCGGCTGGGAGACCCAGTACTTC.

The rearrangement joins TRBV7-8 to TRBJ2-5, with 10 bases identical to TRBD2. Germline V gene lookup returns CDR1 SGHVS and CDR2 FQNEAQ. This CDR3 has 16 amino acids. The V segment lost 0 bases and the J segment 5 bases; nucleotides outside the gene matches: 6. The chain's CDR3 is CASSLATSGIVETQYF. As DNA, the CDR3 is TGTGCCAGCAGCTTAGCTACTAGCGGGATTGTGGAGACCCAGTACTTC.

This chain links TRBV4-1 with TRBJ1-2; D unclear. The V gene lost 1 base and the J gene lost 3 bases, with 9 bases spanning the gap. Germline V gene data show CDR1 as MGHRA and CDR2 as YSYEKL. The CDR3 runs 14 residues. The CDR3 region has the DNA TGCGCCAGCAGCCAAGCCCGCCCGGACTATGGCTACACCTTC. Translation gives CASSQARPDYGYTF.

This clone came up once. The chain carries TRBV4-2 and TRBJ2-1; 9 nucleotides match TRBD2. The CDR3 totals 16 residues. Germline trimming cut 0 bases from V and 2 bases from J; bases unmatched to any gene: 2. Germline assignment: CDR1 LGHNA and CDR2 YNFKEQ. This chain's CDR3 is CASSQEREGPYNEQFF. The DNA of the CDR3 is TGTGCCAGCAGCCAAGAGCGGGAGGGCCCCTACAATGAGCAGTTCTTC.

The genes are TRBV29-1 and TRBJ2-2; D ambiguous. Germline loops: CDR1 SQVTM, CDR2 ANQGSEA. This CDR3 has 12 residues. V was pared by 8 bases and J by 2 bases, with 9 bases between. CDR3: CSTAVNTGELFF. CDR3 in DNA: TGCAGCACAGCAGTAAACACCGGGGAGCTGTTTTTT.

The chain combines TRBV6-1 with TRBJ2-5; a possible D gene is TRBD1 (5 bases). This CDR3 region has 12 residues. Trimming removed 8 bases from V and 4 bases from J, with 11 bases in between. The V gene's germline CDR1 is MNHNS and CDR2 SASEGT. CDR3 protein: CASLRVGETQYF. CDR3 sequence (DNA): TGTGCCAGCCTCAGGGTGGGAGAGACCCAGTACTTC.

The chain combines TRBV28 with TRBJ2-7; 8 bases agree with TRBD1. The germline gives CDR1 MDHEN, CDR2 SYDVKM. The J segment lost 0 bases and the V segment lost 1 base, leaving 5 bases of the junction unmatched. The CDR3 is made up of 16 amino acids. CDR3 DNA sequence: TGTGCCAGCAGTTTATCAGGGGGCCTAAGCTCCTACGAGCAGTACTTC. This sequence encodes CASSLSGGLSSYEQYF.

The chain is built from TRBV21-1 and TRBJ1-2; TRBD1 is taken as the D call from the table, unchecked against the DNA. TRBV21-1 counts as a pseudogene. The CDR3 is 15 amino acids. CDR3 protein: CASSIGTLLSYGYTF. CDR3 nucleotides: TGTGCCAGCAGCATTGGGACACTACTTTCCTATGGCTACACCTTC.

The rearrangement joins TRBV6-6 to TRBJ1-1; D gene uncertain. The CDR3 spans 13 residues. V gave up 6 bases and J gave up 4 bases, with 12 bases separating them. Germline V gene data show CDR1 as MNHNY and CDR2 as SVGAGI (reference sequence). CDR3 sequence (DNA): TGTGCCAGCAGACCAAGGGAGGGCACTGAAGCTTTCTTT. It translates to CASRPREGTEAFF.

This chain connects TRBV25-1 to TRBJ2-1; 8 positions agree with TRBD1. V was clipped by 6 bases and J by 0 bases; unmatched bases: 4. Germline values: CDR1 MGHDK, CDR2 SYGVNS. The CDR3 runs to 15 residues. In DNA form, the CDR3 reads TGTGCCAGCAGCGAAGACAGGGGCTCCTACAATGAGCAGTTCTTC. It is translated as CASSEDRGSYNEQFF.

This clone was counted once. The rearrangement uses TRBV28 and TRBJ2-7, with 10 bases lining up with TRBD2. Unmatched junction bases numbered 8, after V lost 7 bases and J lost 2 bases. This CDR3 contains 15 residues. Germline V gives CDR1 MDHEN, CDR2 SYDVKM. CDR3 bases: TGTGCCAGCACCACAAAGGGACTAGCGACCTACGAGCAGTACTTC. Translated, it gives CASTTKGLATYEQYF.

V usage is TRBV29-1 and J usage is TRBJ2-1; no reliable D call. Germline V gene sequence: CDR1 SQVTM, CDR2 ANQGSEA. CDR3 size: 15 residues. V dropped 1 base and J dropped 5 bases, with 15 bases sitting between them. As DNA, the CDR3 is TGCAGCGTTGAAGTTTGGCTAGTAAACGACAATGAGCAGTTCTTC. This translates into CSVEVWLVNDNEQFF.

CDR3 in DNA: TGTGCCAGCAGTGTCGAGGACAGGGCGGGAGTCGCTGAAGCTTTCTTT. Translated, it gives CASSVEDRAGVAEAFF. V is TRBV5-8 and J is TRBJ1-1, with 8 bases that match TRBD1. The CDR3 length is 16 residues. The junction had 15 bases not matched to a gene; V was cut back by 5 bases and J by 6 bases. Germline lookup yields CDR1 SGHTS and CDR2 YDEGEE.

This chain links TRBV27 with TRBJ1-1; D not resolved. CDR3 length: 14 residues. Trimming took 9 bases from V and 4 from J, leaving 18 bases between them. Per germline, CDR1 MNHEY and CDR2 SMNVEV (reference sequence). The CDR3: CASNSDGRGTEAFF. Here the CDR3 DNA reads TGTGCCAGTAACTCGGACGGGAGAGGCACTGAAGCTTTCTTT.

The V call is TRBV29-1, the J call TRBJ1-2, with 8 positions matching TRBD1. The CDR3 length is 17 residues. Looked up from germline, CDR1 is SQVTM and CDR2 is ANQGSEA. With V trimmed by 4 bases and J by 3 bases, 16 bases remained unmatched. The CDR3 here is CSVVMRDRNYGDYGYTF. DNA for the CDR3: TGCAGCGTTGTTATGCGGGACAGGAACTACGGTGACTATGGCTACACCTTC.

The sample holds a few counts of this clone. The J gene is TRBJ1-5, the V gene TRBV10-3, with 9 bases lining up with TRBD1. CDR1 ENHRY and CDR2 SYGVKD come from the germline V gene. CDR3 length: 14 residues. Trimming took 9 bases from V and 3 from J; bases not matched to a gene: 6. CDR3 sequence: CAIGTGHNNQPQHF. The DNA of the CDR3 is TGTGCCATAGGGACAGGGCACAACAATCAGCCCCAGCATTTT.

The chain links TRBV27 to TRBJ2-1; D is uncertain. Germline V gene lookup returns CDR1 MNHEY and CDR2 SMNVEV (reference sequence). Trimming removed 5 bases at V and 0 bases at J, with 11 bases between. This CDR3 region has 15 residues. The CDR3 here is CASSLLMSSYNEQFF. Here the CDR3 DNA reads TGTGCCAGCAGTCTCCTAATGTCCTCCTACAATGAGCAGTTCTTC.

J is TRBJ2-6 and V is TRBV14; a weak D match, TRBD2 (5 bases). The CDR3 is made up of 19 amino acids. The V and J ends lost 4 bases and 0 bases respectively, with 19 bases between them. Per germline, CDR1 SGHDN and CDR2 FVKESK. In DNA, the CDR3 is TGTGCCAGCAGCCCTAGCATGGGAGTGAGGAGCTCTGGGGCCAACGTCCTGACTTTC. This encodes CASSPSMGVRSSGANVLTF.

The rearrangement links TRBV11-2 to TRBJ1-1, with D perhaps matching TRBD1 (6 bases). CDR3 length: 15 residues. Germline V gene data show CDR1 as SGHAT and CDR2 as FQNNGV. V lost 2 bases and J 7 bases, leaving 17 bases between the germline ends. The CDR3 nucleotides are TGTGCCAGCAGCTTATGGGGGCGCCAAGGGGATGAAGCTTTCTTT. Its protein is CASSLWGRQGDEAFF. Using reference TRBV11-2 and TRBJ1-1 for the parts outside the CDR3, the full variable domain is EAGVAQSPRYKIIEKRQSVAFWCNPISGHATLYWYQQILGQGPKLLIQFQNNGVVDDSQLPKDRFSAERLKGVDSTLKIQPAKLEDSAVYLCASSLWGRQGDEAFFGQGTRLTVV.

The V call is TRBV6-5, the J call TRBJ2-3; 9 bases fit TRBD2. V lost 9 bases to trimming and J lost 4 bases; unmatched junction nucleotides: 5. Germline CDR1 and CDR2: MNHEY and SVGAGI. This CDR3 is 13 amino acids long. CDR3 in amino acids: CASSLAGPDTQYF. DNA for the CDR3: TGTGCCAGTTCCCTAGCGGGGCCAGATACGCAGTATTTT.